This is a list of T cell receptor beta chains from one sample in a study of blood T cells in healthy people across ages. One entry per CDR3 protein results from TCRdb running MiXCR on the 5' RACE reads. The data hold about 640,000 distinct CDR3 sequences, with roughly 58% observed a single time. The sequenced sample was blood. Every receptor here comes from a man in his 60s in good health. Both conserved end residues are part of each CDR3. Fields, in order: D gene, clone size, J gene, V gene, CDR3 protein, CDR3 DNA. A D gene is named only where the DNA matches it firmly. Some rows mark clone size as missing; the rest say once, few, many or name a class of expanded clone.

d_call: NA
clone_size: few
j_call: TRBJ2-7
v_call: TRBV5-1
cdr3_aa: CASSFLADGAYEQYF
cdr3_nt: TGCGCCAGCAGCTTTCTTGCGGACGGGGCCTACGAGCAGTACTTC

d_call: NA
clone_size: NA
j_call: TRBJ1-5
v_call: TRBV6-6
cdr3_aa: CASSYVQLNQPQHF
cdr3_nt: TGTGCCAGCAGTTACGTACAGCTCAATCAGCCCCAGCATTTT

d_call: TRBD2
clone_size: NA
j_call: TRBJ2-3
v_call: TRBV7-8
cdr3_aa: CASSTRLAASTDTQYF
cdr3_nt: TGTGCCAGCAGCACAAGACTAGCGGCTAGCACAGATACGCAGTATTTT

d_call: TRBD2
clone_size: few
j_call: TRBJ2-5
v_call: TRBV5-4
cdr3_aa: CASISGGYQETQYF
cdr3_nt: TGTGCCAGCATCTCGGGGGGTTACCAAGAGACCCAGTACTTC

d_call: TRBD1
clone_size: NA
j_call: TRBJ2-6
v_call: TRBV11-2
cdr3_aa: CASSLAGQGASGANVLTF
cdr3_nt: TGTGCCAGCAGCTTAGCGGGACAGGGGGCGTCTGGGGCCAACGTCCTGACTTTC

d_call: TRBD1
clone_size: NA
j_call: TRBJ1-1
v_call: TRBV5-1
cdr3_aa: CASSLTLGQTNTEAFF
cdr3_nt: TGCGCCAGCAGCTTGACCCTGGGACAGACTAACACTGAAGCTTTCTTT

d_call: NA
clone_size: few
j_call: TRBJ2-5
v_call: TRBV20-1
cdr3_aa: CSASRIGGQETQYF
cdr3_nt: TGCAGTGCTAGCCGCATCGGGGGACAAGAGACCCAGTACTTC

d_call: TRBD1
clone_size: few
j_call: TRBJ1-5
v_call: TRBV7-9
cdr3_aa: CASSLGTGDWNQPQHF
cdr3_nt: TGTGCCAGCAGCTTAGGGACAGGCGATTGGAATCAGCCCCAGCATTTT

d_call: TRBD1
clone_size: NA
j_call: TRBJ1-2
v_call: TRBV7-2
cdr3_aa: CASSLDGQGAGGYTF
cdr3_nt: TGTGCCAGCAGCTTAGACGGACAGGGGGCGGGTGGTTACACCTTC

d_call: TRBD1
clone_size: NA
j_call: TRBJ2-7
v_call: TRBV3-1
cdr3_aa: CASSPLGTAYEQYF
cdr3_nt: TGTGCCAGCAGCCCGCTTGGGACAGCCTACGAGCAGTACTTC

d_call: NA
clone_size: NA
j_call: TRBJ2-7
v_call: TRBV20-1
cdr3_aa: CSARAIGTSSYEQYF
cdr3_nt: TGCAGTGCTAGAGCTATCGGGACTTCCTCCTACGAGCAGTACTTC

d_call: TRBD1
clone_size: NA
j_call: TRBJ1-2
v_call: TRBV5-5
cdr3_aa: CASSFTGGTPTNYGYTF
cdr3_nt: TGTGCCAGCAGCTTCACAGGGGGGACTCCCACTAACTATGGCTACACCTTC

d_call: NA
clone_size: NA
j_call: TRBJ1-2
v_call: TRBV28
cdr3_aa: CASSSPSAGRRGYTF
cdr3_nt: TGTGCCAGCAGTTCCCCGAGTGCCGGGAGAAGGGGCTACACCTTC

d_call: NA
clone_size: NA
j_call: TRBJ1-1
v_call: TRBV20-1
cdr3_aa: CSARLSGTGRGYTEAFF
cdr3_nt: TGCAGTGCTAGGTTGAGTGGTACCGGCAGGGGCTACACTGAAGCTTTCTTT

d_call: NA
clone_size: once
j_call: TRBJ2-3
v_call: TRBV11-2
cdr3_aa: CASRIRQVSDTQYF
cdr3_nt: TGTGCCAGCAGGATTCGACAGGTATCAGATACGCAGTATTTT

d_call: NA
clone_size: NA
j_call: TRBJ1-1
v_call: TRBV7-2
cdr3_aa: CASSLRSRITEAFF
cdr3_nt: TGTGCCAGCAGCTTACGTAGCCGGATCACTGAAGCTTTCTTT

d_call: NA
clone_size: many
j_call: TRBJ2-5
v_call: TRBV7-2
cdr3_aa: CASSLAGTIQETQYF
cdr3_nt: TGTGCCAGCAGCTTAGCCGGGACCATACAAGAGACCCAGTACTTC

d_call: NA
clone_size: few
j_call: TRBJ2-3
v_call: TRBV3-1
cdr3_aa: CASSEGSTDTQYF
cdr3_nt: TGTGCCAGCAGTGAGGGGAGCACAGATACGCAGTATTTT

d_call: NA
clone_size: NA
j_call: TRBJ2-3
v_call: TRBV5-1
cdr3_aa: CANSLQGTSTDTQYF
cdr3_nt: TGCGCCAACAGCCTACAGGGGACTAGCACAGATACGCAGTATTTT

d_call: NA
clone_size: NA
j_call: TRBJ2-3
v_call: TRBV20-1
cdr3_aa: CSGGQTRTDTQYF
cdr3_nt: TGCAGTGGGGGACAAACCCGCACAGATACGCAGTATTTT

d_call: TRBD1
clone_size: few
j_call: TRBJ2-7
v_call: TRBV29-1
cdr3_aa: CSVHRGAGDEQYF
cdr3_nt: TGCAGCGTGCACAGGGGGGCAGGTGACGAGCAGTACTTC

d_call: NA
clone_size: few
j_call: TRBJ2-3
v_call: TRBV3-1
cdr3_aa: CASSFRTGSTDTQYF
cdr3_nt: TGTGCCAGCAGCTTCCGGACCGGTAGCACAGATACGCAGTATTTT

d_call: TRBD2
clone_size: NA
j_call: TRBJ2-7
v_call: TRBV10-3
cdr3_aa: CAISGGASGGSYEQYF
cdr3_nt: TGTGCCATCAGTGGGGGAGCTAGCGGGGGTTCCTACGAGCAGTACTTC

d_call: NA
clone_size: NA
j_call: TRBJ2-1
v_call: TRBV4-2
cdr3_aa: CASSQGLAPFNEQFF
cdr3_nt: TGTGCCAGCAGCCAAGGCCTAGCGCCGTTCAATGAGCAGTTCTTC

d_call: NA
clone_size: few
j_call: TRBJ2-3
v_call: TRBV12-3/TRBV12-4
cdr3_aa: CASSFGVAADMQYF
cdr3_nt: TGTGCCAGCAGTTTTGGAGTGGCCGCAGATATGCAGTATTTT

d_call: TRBD1
clone_size: NA
j_call: TRBJ1-2
v_call: TRBV6-2/TRBV6-3
cdr3_aa: CASSYGTGGRENGYTF
cdr3_nt: TGTGCCAGCAGTTACGGGACAGGGGGCAGAGAAAATGGCTACACCTTC

d_call: NA
clone_size: NA
j_call: TRBJ1-5
v_call: TRBV4-1
cdr3_aa: CASSQSFKEQPQHF
cdr3_nt: TGCGCCAGCAGCCAATCATTCAAGGAACAGCCCCAGCATTTT

d_call: NA
clone_size: NA
j_call: TRBJ2-1
v_call: TRBV6-5
cdr3_aa: CASSYGFADEQFF
cdr3_nt: TGTGCCAGCAGTTACGGGTTTGCCGATGAGCAGTTCTTC

d_call: TRBD2
clone_size: NA
j_call: TRBJ2-1
v_call: TRBV9
cdr3_aa: CASSVLPSGYNEQFF
cdr3_nt: TGTGCCAGCAGCGTCCTCCCTAGCGGGTACAATGAGCAGTTCTTC

d_call: TRBD1
clone_size: few
j_call: TRBJ2-1
v_call: TRBV20-1
cdr3_aa: CSATDRGSKNEQFF
cdr3_nt: TGCAGTGCTACCGACAGGGGCTCAAAAAATGAGCAGTTCTTC

d_call: NA
clone_size: few
j_call: TRBJ1-2
v_call: TRBV29-1
cdr3_aa: CSVDKPEGVDGYTF
cdr3_nt: TGCAGCGTTGATAAGCCCGAGGGAGTTGATGGCTACACCTTC

d_call: NA
clone_size: NA
j_call: TRBJ2-4
v_call: TRBV7-9
cdr3_aa: CASSPGQTLNIQYF
cdr3_nt: TGTGCCAGCAGCCCAGGACAGACGTTAAACATTCAGTACTTC

d_call: NA
clone_size: few
j_call: TRBJ2-5
v_call: TRBV5-5
cdr3_aa: CASSRAGFQETQYF
cdr3_nt: TGTGCCAGCAGTAGGGCAGGCTTTCAAGAGACCCAGTACTTC

d_call: TRBD1
clone_size: many
j_call: TRBJ2-1
v_call: TRBV29-1
cdr3_aa: CSVTYGQGLRNEQFF
cdr3_nt: TGCAGCGTTACTTATGGACAGGGGTTGAGGAATGAGCAGTTCTTC

d_call: NA
clone_size: NA
j_call: TRBJ2-7
v_call: TRBV2
cdr3_aa: CASSEQSYEQYF
cdr3_nt: TGTGCCAGCAGTGAACAGTCCTACGAGCAGTACTTC

d_call: TRBD2
clone_size: NA
j_call: TRBJ2-3
v_call: TRBV6-6
cdr3_aa: CASSPGSGSTDTQYF
cdr3_nt: TGTGCCAGCAGCCCCGGTAGCGGGAGCACAGATACGCAGTATTTT

d_call: NA
clone_size: once
j_call: TRBJ2-1
v_call: TRBV29-1
cdr3_aa: CSVERGRLGNEQFF
cdr3_nt: TGCAGCGTTGAACGGGGGCGACTGGGGAATGAGCAGTTCTTC

d_call: TRBD2
clone_size: NA
j_call: TRBJ2-5
v_call: TRBV12-3/TRBV12-4
cdr3_aa: CASSFDAGGWETQYF
cdr3_nt: TGTGCCAGCAGTTTCGATGCGGGGGGTTGGGAGACCCAGTACTTC

d_call: TRBD2
clone_size: few
j_call: TRBJ2-7
v_call: TRBV20-1
cdr3_aa: CSALAGASSYEQYF
cdr3_nt: TGCAGTGCTTTAGCGGGGGCAAGCTCCTACGAGCAGTACTTC

d_call: TRBD1
clone_size: NA
j_call: TRBJ1-1
v_call: TRBV7-2
cdr3_aa: CASSRQGRNTEAFF
cdr3_nt: TGTGCCAGCAGCAGACAGGGGAGGAACACTGAAGCTTTCTTT

d_call: TRBD2
clone_size: NA
j_call: TRBJ2-1
v_call: TRBV20-1
cdr3_aa: CSAPKTSGGRGEQFF
cdr3_nt: TGCAGTGCTCCCAAAACTAGCGGGGGGCGGGGGGAGCAGTTCTTC

d_call: NA
clone_size: NA
j_call: TRBJ1-6
v_call: TRBV5-5
cdr3_aa: CASSLLGGESPLHF
cdr3_nt: TGTGCCAGCAGCTTATTAGGGGGTGAATCACCCCTCCACTTT

d_call: NA
clone_size: NA
j_call: TRBJ2-3
v_call: TRBV6-1
cdr3_aa: CASSEGAWGTDTQYF
cdr3_nt: TGTGCCAGCAGTGAAGGGGCTTGGGGCACAGATACGCAGTATTTT

d_call: TRBD1
clone_size: NA
j_call: TRBJ2-7
v_call: TRBV5-1
cdr3_aa: CASSMDRGIYEQYF
cdr3_nt: TGCGCCAGCAGCATGGACAGGGGTATCTACGAGCAGTACTTC

d_call: TRBD2
clone_size: few
j_call: TRBJ2-1
v_call: TRBV20-1
cdr3_aa: CSARGRVAGGVSSYNEQFF
cdr3_nt: TGCAGTGCTAGAGGTAGGGTAGCGGGGGGCGTTAGCTCCTACAATGAGCAGTTCTTC

d_call: NA
clone_size: NA
j_call: TRBJ2-1
v_call: TRBV3-1
cdr3_aa: CASSQGTPSYNEQFF
cdr3_nt: TGTGCCAGCAGCCAAGGGACCCCTTCCTACAATGAGCAGTTCTTC

d_call: NA
clone_size: NA
j_call: TRBJ2-1
v_call: TRBV7-9
cdr3_aa: CGWRGAYNEQFF
cdr3_nt: TGTGGGTGGAGGGGGGCCTACAATGAGCAGTTCTTC

d_call: NA
clone_size: NA
j_call: TRBJ2-4
v_call: TRBV5-5
cdr3_aa: CASSLDGVVGDIQYF
cdr3_nt: TGTGCCAGCAGCTTGGATGGGGTAGTAGGCGACATTCAGTACTTC

d_call: NA
clone_size: NA
j_call: TRBJ2-3
v_call: TRBV24-1
cdr3_aa: CATRQRGATDTQYF
cdr3_nt: TGTGCCACCCGGCAGCGCGGGGCCACAGATACGCAGTATTTT

d_call: NA
clone_size: NA
j_call: TRBJ2-1
v_call: TRBV4-2
cdr3_aa: CASSENQGRSRKFF
cdr3_nt: TGTGCCAGCAGCGAAAATCAGGGCCGGAGTAGAAAGTTCTTC

d_call: NA
clone_size: NA
j_call: TRBJ1-2
v_call: TRBV12-3/TRBV12-4
cdr3_aa: CASSPRADRGYTF
cdr3_nt: TGTGCCAGCAGTCCCAGGGCAGACCGGGGCTACACCTTC

d_call: NA
clone_size: NA
j_call: TRBJ2-5
v_call: TRBV29-1
cdr3_aa: CSVDIAEETQYF
cdr3_nt: TGCAGCGTTGATATAGCGGAAGAGACCCAGTACTTC

d_call: TRBD1
clone_size: NA
j_call: TRBJ1-1
v_call: TRBV12-3/TRBV12-4
cdr3_aa: CASRPGQGNTEAFF
cdr3_nt: TGTGCCAGCAGACCGGGACAGGGGAACACTGAAGCTTTCTTT

d_call: NA
clone_size: NA
j_call: TRBJ2-7
v_call: TRBV20-1
cdr3_aa: CSATPYEQYF
cdr3_nt: TGCAGTGCAACCCCCTACGAGCAGTACTTC

d_call: NA
clone_size: NA
j_call: TRBJ1-1
v_call: TRBV20-1
cdr3_aa: CSASSPEGWNTEAFF
cdr3_nt: TGCAGTGCTAGCAGCCCGGAGGGGTGGAACACTGAAGCTTTCTTT

d_call: NA
clone_size: NA
j_call: TRBJ2-3
v_call: TRBV29-1
cdr3_aa: CSVGRSGTPRTDTQYF
cdr3_nt: TGCAGCGTTGGCCGGTCGGGGACCCCCCGGACAGATACGCAGTATTTT

d_call: TRBD2
clone_size: few
j_call: TRBJ2-5
v_call: TRBV2
cdr3_aa: CATGRTSGQETQYF
cdr3_nt: TGTGCCACAGGTAGGACTAGCGGCCAAGAGACCCAGTACTTC

d_call: NA
clone_size: NA
j_call: TRBJ2-5
v_call: TRBV12-3/TRBV12-4
cdr3_aa: CATAQGRQTQYF
cdr3_nt: TGTGCCACCGCACAGGGACGGCAGACCCAGTACTTC

d_call: NA
clone_size: NA
j_call: TRBJ2-5
v_call: TRBV12-3/TRBV12-4
cdr3_aa: CASSFYPGQETQYF
cdr3_nt: TGTGCCAGCAGTTTCTACCCGGGGCAAGAGACCCAGTACTTC